These T cell receptor beta chains were read from a single sample in a study of cytomegalovirus exposure and HLA in healthy donors. Profiling relied on immunoSEQ multiplex PCR, and the TCRdb table lists in-frame clones only, not all of them. The sample consists of about 84,000 clones, about nine tenths of them appearing once. The source material was PBMCs. These receptors originate from a man younger than 40 in good health and CMV-seronegative. CDR3s leave out the opening cysteine and the closing phenylalanine or tryptophan. A D gene is named only where the DNA matches it firmly.

TRBV28	.	TRBJ2-6	ASSSTVHSGANVLT
TRBV18	.	TRBJ2-2	ASSPPIPGRNTGELF
TRBV19	TRBD1	TRBJ2-7	ASKDRVGFEQY
TRBV5-5	TRBD1	TRBJ1-1	ASSTDRVLATEAF
TRBV6-6	.	TRBJ2-1	ASSYGGSSYNEQF
TRBV28	.	TRBJ2-2	ASAYDFEAGELF
TRBV7-8	.	TRBJ1-5	ASSPRESGNQPQH
TRBV19	.	TRBJ2-1	ASSLLMNEQF
TRBV28	TRBD1	TRBJ2-6	ASRVTGGSGANVLT
TRBV29-1	.	TRBJ2-3	SVEDGQNRADTQY
TRBV4-1	TRBD2	TRBJ2-1	ASSPQARGGNEQF
TRBV5-1	TRBD2	TRBJ2-1	ASSVGTSSYNEQF
TRBV5-1	TRBD1	TRBJ1-4	ASSPGQGTNEKLF
TRBV10-1	TRBD1	TRBJ2-7	ASSQTGGEQY
TRBV6-1	.	TRBJ1-1	ASSVSYFTEAF
TRBV6-5	TRBD1	TRBJ2-7	ASKSPGTGFYEQY
TRBV30	.	TRBJ1-2	AWTNLGGYGYT
TRBV5-1	.	TRBJ2-3	ASSLRQEVDTQY
TRBV7-9	.	TRBJ1-2	ASSLGLNLNYGYT
TRBV6-5	TRBD1	TRBJ2-7	ASRDRVSSYEQY
TRBV29-1	TRBD1	TRBJ2-3	SVEGETGDNTDTQY
TRBV6-1	TRBD1	TRBJ1-5	ASSETGITRYSNQPQH
TRBV14	TRBD1	TRBJ2-7	ASRDRGTYEQY
TRBV7-2	.	TRBJ2-2	ASSLSDSLIAGELF
TRBV14	.	TRBJ2-1	ASSQNYYNEQF
TRBV10-3	.	TRBJ2-7	AISEGGEENEQY
TRBV11-3	.	TRBJ2-6	ASSPPRMNSSGANVLT
TRBV25-1	.	TRBJ1-2	ASSESTADFYGYT
TRBV9	TRBD2	TRBJ2-1	ASSVEVSGIVDEQF
TRBV5-1	TRBD1	TRBJ1-2	ASSLTTGGFYGYT
TRBV6-5	TRBD1	TRBJ1-2	ASSYSTRQGFT
TRBV7-2	TRBD1	TRBJ2-7	ASSLPSGTGGYEQY
TRBV18	TRBD1	TRBJ2-5	ASSPFWTGARKETQY
TRBV14	.	TRBJ1-5	ASSPTGSQPQH
TRBV6-6	.	TRBJ2-7	ASSYSAGPPSEQY
TRBV5-4	.	TRBJ1-2	ASSLEGTEAYGYT
TRBV7-9	.	TRBJ2-1	ASSDHGTSEQF
TRBV27	TRBD2	TRBJ2-7	ARKSGRGREQY
TRBV18	.	TRBJ2-1	ASSPPEGYGNEQF
TRBV7-2	.	TRBJ2-7	ASSLKFGLYEQY
TRBV2	.	TRBJ2-2	ASRLGPGGTGELF
TRBV6-4	TRBD2	TRBJ2-2	ASSGTSGNTGELF
TRBV19	TRBD2	TRBJ2-7	ASSIGLASSYEQY
TRBV15	TRBD2	TRBJ2-7	ATSRGGSKKNEQY
TRBV7-8	TRBD2	TRBJ2-7	ASSLTSGGALEQY
TRBV5-6	.	TRBJ2-1	ASIAGTYHNEQF
TRBV28	TRBD2	TRBJ2-1	ASTPSGSNYEQF
TRBV2	TRBD1	TRBJ2-2	ASRIDRANTGELF
TRBV12-5	.	TRBJ2-3	ASSSGADTQY
TRBV19	TRBD2	TRBJ2-7	ASSTVAGEGYEQY
TRBV6-5	.	TRBJ2-7	ASSYRDNSYEQY
TRBV4-2	TRBD1	TRBJ2-5	ASSQDPGQGAETQY